The clone carrying this T cell receptor beta chain appeared once. This entry comes from a study of cytomegalovirus exposure and HLA in healthy donors. Overall study: In a later analysis, the 100 to 150 validation repertoires were reported to have used the same platform as the roughly 730 first-cohort repertoires.

Germline assignment: CDR1 MDHEN and CDR2 SYDVKM. This CDR3 has 19 residues. With V trimmed by 7 bases and J by 2 bases, 10 bases remained unmatched. Only in-frame clones appear in the TCRdb table, and some are missing; sequencing was by immunoSEQ multiplex PCR. The sample lists approximately 280,000 clones, 80% to 90% occurring once. These donors were members of the approximately 110-subject validation cohort, a group separate from the roughly 700-subject first cohort. Sequenced material: PBMCs. The source is a woman under 30 in good health and CMV-seronegative. The chain links TRBV28 to TRBJ2-6; 14 nucleotides align to TRBD2. The CDR3 reads CASNSPTSGGAAGANVLTF. In DNA form, the CDR3 reads TGTGCCAGCAATTCCCCGACTAGCGGGGGGGCCGCTGGGGCCAACGTCCTGACTTTC.